The 10 T cell receptor beta chains below come from one sample, sequenced in a study of radiation and T cells in renal cell carcinoma. TCRdb's table, derived via immunoSEQ multiplex PCR, lists solely in-frame clones and lacks some. Here the sample spans around 78,000 clones, 80% to 90% being singletons. The time point: blood 4 weeks post-SBRT, at nephrectomy. Sample treatment: 15 Gy SBRT to primary tumor, nephrectomy 4 weeks later. This material consisted of blood, taken from a patient whose treatment included radiotherapy and nephrectomy. Receptor source: a woman aged 70-85 years with renal cell carcinoma.

The genes are TRBV5-6 and TRBJ1-2; possibly TRBD1 for D (6 bases). Per the germline V gene, CDR1 is SGHDT and CDR2 is YYEEEE. The CDR3 spans 13 residues. V was trimmed by 3 bases and J by 4 bases, leaving 10 bases between them. Here the CDR3 reads CASSSTGLYGYTF. The CDR3, as DNA: TGTGCCAGCAGCTCGACAGGCCTCTATGGCTACACCTTC.

CDR3 sequence (DNA): TGCGCCAGCAGCTTGACAGTCAGCTATGGCTACACCTTC. It translates to CASSLTVSYGYTF. This chain connects TRBV5-1 to TRBJ1-2; D not resolved. CDR3 length equals 13 residues. Looked up from germline, CDR1 is SGHRS and CDR2 is YFSETQ. Trimming cost V 1 base and J 4 bases, with 8 bases left between them.

This clone was counted a single time. The rearrangement links TRBV5-1 to TRBJ2-5; 7 positions agree with TRBD1. The CDR3 runs 17 residues. J gave up 1 base and V 0 bases, and 9 bases lay outside the gene matches. CDR1 and CDR2 from the germline V gene are SGHRS and YFSETQ. The CDR3 region has the DNA TGCGCCAGCAGCTTGGAGGGGGCAAGCCCCCCCCAAGAGACCCAGTACTTC. Translated: CASSLEGASPPQETQYF.

The rearrangement joins TRBV7-2 to TRBJ1-2; no firm D call. This CDR3 region has 14 residues. Germline assignment: CDR1 SGHTA and CDR2 FQGNSA. Trimming pared 3 bases from V and 2 bases from J, leaving 10 bases between. In nucleotides, the CDR3 is TGTGCCAGCAGCTTTTCAGCTTCGAACTATGGCTACACCTTC. It translates to CASSFSASNYGYTF. Full variable domain (rest looked up from reference TRBV7-2 and TRBJ1-2): GAGVSQSPSNKVTEKGKDVELRCDPISGHTALYWYRQSLGQGLEFLIYFQGNSAPDKSGLPSDRFSAERTGGSVSTLTIQRTQQEDSAVYLCASSFSASNYGYTFGSGTRLTVV.

The chain has TRBV4-3 and TRBJ2-1; the D gene is possibly TRBD1 (6 bases). Germline V gene sequence: CDR1 LGHNA, CDR2 YSLEER. Deletions cut 2 bases from V and 10 bases from J, with 9 bases between. The CDR3 has 12 residues. CDR3 amino acids: CASSQPGAEQFF. The CDR3 region has the DNA TGCGCCAGCAGCCAACCAGGGGCCGAGCAGTTCTTC.

The chain combines TRBV7-9 with TRBJ2-3, with D unclear. The CDR3 consists of 14 residues. V shed 1 base and J shed 5 bases, with 10 bases lying between them. The V gene's germline CDR1 is SEHNR and CDR2 FQNEAQ (reference sequence). DNA for the CDR3: TGTGCCAGCAGCTTAGAGGAAGTTAGAGATACGCAGTATTTT. Protein product: CASSLEEVRDTQYF.

This chain links TRBV6-1 with TRBJ2-7, with TRBD1 identical over 8 bases. After removal of 6 bases from V and 8 bases from J, the junction contained 6 bases not matched to a gene. CDR1 is MNHNS, CDR2 SASEGT, per germline. This CDR3 is built from 12 residues. The CDR3 bases are TGTGCCAGCAGACAACAGGGGGTAAAGCAGTACTTC. Amino acid sequence: CASRQQGVKQYF.

The chain recombines TRBV19 with TRBJ1-1; D is unclear. Germline V CDR1 and CDR2: LNHDA, SQIVND (reference sequence). This CDR3 comprises 15 residues. V lost 0 bases and J 0 bases, leaving 8 bases between the germline ends. CDR3 in amino acids: CASSIEAGMNTEAFF. The CDR3 coding sequence is TGTGCCAGTAGTATAGAGGCGGGGATGAACACTGAAGCTTTCTTT.

This clone has only a few counts. This chain links TRBV27 with TRBJ1-1; D is ambiguous. Trimming removed 6 bases at V and 0 bases at J, with 14 bases between. The CDR3 sequence is 15 residues long. The germline gives CDR1 MNHEY, CDR2 SMNVEV (reference sequence). CDR3 in DNA: TGTGCCAGCAGCAGCTCTAGAGGTATGAACACTGAAGCTTTCTTT. Its translation: CASSSSRGMNTEAFF.

This clone was picked up one time. The V gene is TRBV4-1, the J gene TRBJ2-3, with 8 bases identical to TRBD2. Unmatched junction bases numbered 9, after V lost 0 bases and J lost 7 bases. Germline values: CDR1 MGHRA, CDR2 YSYEKL. The CDR3 consists of 16 residues. The chain's CDR3 is CASSQDPGGLSNTQYF. The CDR3 DNA sequence: TGCGCCAGCAGCCAAGATCCGGGGGGGTTATCAAATACGCAGTATTTT.